The 21 T cell receptor beta chains in this list originate from one sample, sequenced in a study of radiation and T cells in renal cell carcinoma. Noted time point: blood 4 weeks post-SBRT, at nephrectomy. Treatment reported: 15 Gy SBRT to primary tumor, nephrectomy 4 weeks later. Using immunoSEQ multiplex PCR, the repertoire was profiled, and TCRdb retains in-frame clones only, with some absent. The table has 120,000 to 150,000 clones, about 86% seen once; the top ten hold roughly 17%. The input for sequencing was blood, taken from a patient whose treatment included radiotherapy and nephrectomy. The origin of the receptors is a woman between 50 and 59 years old with renal cell carcinoma.

The chain combines TRBV10-3 with TRBJ1-2, with D unclear. CDR1 and CDR2 (germline): ENHRY, SYGVKD. Trimming pared 7 bases from V and 2 bases from J, leaving 17 bases between. The CDR3 spans 15 residues. CDR3 nucleotides: TGTGCCATCACCCCCTCCAAGAACGGAAACTATGGCTACACCTTC. Encoded protein: CAITPSKNGNYGYTF.

This chain links TRBV10-3 with TRBJ1-5, with D hard to call. Trimming pared 2 bases from V and 0 bases from J, leaving 11 bases between. This CDR3 spans 16 amino acids. Per the germline V gene, CDR1 is ENHRY and CDR2 is SYGVKD. The CDR3 here is CAISEGGPYSNQPQHF. CDR3 bases: TGTGCCATCAGTGAGGGAGGCCCCTATAGCAATCAGCCCCAGCATTTT.

This clone has only one observation. V gene TRBV5-1 combines with J gene TRBJ1-2; 8 bases align to TRBD1. The V gene end was trimmed by 0 bases and the J gene end by 1 base; junction bases not matched to a gene: 11. Germline V gene lookup returns CDR1 SGHRS and CDR2 YFSETQ. The CDR3 spans 18 residues. The CDR3 DNA reads TGCGCCAGCAGCTTGGCAGCAGGGGGCGCACGGCTTAACTATGGCTACACCTTC. Its protein is CASSLAAGGARLNYGYTF. Using reference TRBV5-1 and TRBJ1-2 for the parts outside the CDR3, the full variable domain is KAGVTQTPRYLIKTRGQQVTLSCSPISGHRSVSWYQQTPGQGLQFLFEYFSETQRNKGNFPGRFSGRQFSNSRSEMNVSTLELGDSALYLCASSLAAGGARLNYGYTFGSGTRLTVV.

The rearrangement joins TRBV6-5 to TRBJ2-1; the D gene is possibly TRBD2 (6 bases). V shed 6 bases and J shed 9 bases, with 15 bases lying between them. CDR1 is MNHEY and CDR2 is SVGAGI in the germline V gene. The CDR3 runs 13 residues. CDR3 sequence reads: CASRPSGLFEQFF. CDR3 nucleotides: TGTGCCAGCAGACCCTCGGGACTTTTTGAGCAGTTCTTC.

This chain links TRBV7-7 with TRBJ2-1; D ambiguous. The germline V gene has CDR1 SSHAT and CDR2 FNYEAQ (reference sequence). The CDR3 is made up of 13 amino acids. The V end lost 3 bases, the J end lost 5 bases, and 8 bases lay between the germline ends. CDR3 in amino acids: CASSFGSNNEQFF. In nucleotides, the CDR3 is TGTGCCAGCAGCTTTGGGTCTAACAATGAGCAGTTCTTC.

The chain joins TRBV6-6 to TRBJ1-5; D possibly corresponds to TRBD1 (6 bases). There are 13 residues in the CDR3. V was trimmed by 6 bases and J by 5 bases, leaving 11 bases between them. In germline, CDR1 is MNHNY, CDR2 SVGAGI (reference sequence). The CDR3 region is CASSLGGYQPQHF. CDR3 bases: TGTGCCAGCAGCCTAGGGGGTTATCAGCCCCAGCATTTT.

This sequence joins TRBV7-2 and TRBJ2-5, with D possibly matching TRBD2 (6 bases). Trimming pared 5 bases from V and 1 base from J, leaving 17 bases between. CDR3 length: 16 amino acids. CDR1 is SGHTA and CDR2 is FQGNSA in the germline V gene. CDR3 loop: CASSPSGGGIQETQYF. CDR3 DNA sequence: TGTGCCAGCAGCCCTTCGGGTGGGGGGATCCAAGAGACCCAGTACTTC.

The chain links TRBV21-1 to TRBJ2-1; the table names TRBD1, a call not compared with the DNA. TRBV21-1 constitutes a pseudogene. This CDR3 has 12 amino acids. The CDR3 DNA reads TGTGCCAGCAGCAAAGTTAGGGGCGAGCAGTTCTTC. Translating it yields CASSKVRGEQFF.

CDR3 sequence: CASSLGGGQKYSGNTIYF. In DNA, the CDR3 is TGTGCCAGCAGCTTGGGTGGGGGGCAGAAATACTCTGGAAACACCATATATTTT. The rearrangement uses TRBV5-6 and TRBJ1-3, with D maybe TRBD1 (6 bases). This CDR3 has 18 amino acids. The germline V and J ends were trimmed by 0 bases and 0 bases, with 16 bases remaining between them. In germline, CDR1 is SGHDT, CDR2 YYEEEE.

The chain combines TRBV11-1 with TRBJ1-4; the D gene is possibly TRBD1 (6 bases). The germline gives CDR1 SGHAT, CDR2 FQDESV (reference sequence). The CDR3 spans 16 residues. Trimming took off 0 bases at V and 5 bases at J, with 13 bases between the two ends. The DNA for the CDR3 is TGTGCCAGCAGCTTAGCCCCCGGGGGCCGGAATGAAAAACTGTTTTTT. It specifies CASSLAPGGRNEKLFF.

The V and J genes are TRBV6-5 and TRBJ2-7; maybe TRBD1 (5 bases). V lost 7 bases and J 2 bases, leaving 12 bases between the germline ends. The CDR3 covers 13 residues. The germline V gene encodes CDR1 MNHEY and CDR2 SVGAGI. CDR3 amino acids: CASKRTSTYEQYF. The CDR3, as DNA: TGTGCCAGCAAACGGACATCAACCTACGAGCAGTACTTC.

This clone was seen only once. Within the sample, other DNA sequences also encode this same CDR3. This sequence joins TRBV5-1 and TRBJ2-7; D assignment may be TRBD1 or TRBD2 (6 bases each). The V end lost 0 bases, the J end lost 2 bases, and 12 bases lay between the germline ends. The germline V gene encodes CDR1 SGHRS and CDR2 YFSETQ. There are 15 residues in the CDR3. CDR3 DNA sequence: TGCGCCAGCAGCTTGGGGTCCGGGGGCACCTACGAGCAGTACTTC. Amino acid sequence: CASSLGSGGTYEQYF. The full variable domain, completed using reference TRBV5-1 and TRBJ2-7, is KAGVTQTPRYLIKTRGQQVTLSCSPISGHRSVSWYQQTPGQGLQFLFEYFSETQRNKGNFPGRFSGRQFSNSRSEMNVSTLELGDSALYLCASSLGSGGTYEQYFGPGTRLTVT.

This sequence joins TRBV28 and TRBJ2-7; D perhaps matches TRBD2 (5 bases). V shed 8 bases and J shed 5 bases, with 22 bases lying between them. Germline CDR1 and CDR2: MDHEN and SYDVKM. This CDR3 has 15 amino acids. The DNA of the CDR3 is TGTGCCAGCCTTCGAGATCACGGGGAGACCCACGAGCAGTACTTC. Translating gives CASLRDHGETHEQYF.

The chain uses TRBV18 and TRBJ2-3, with D unresolved. CDR1 KGHSH and CDR2 LQKENI come from the germline V gene. The CDR3 spans 16 residues. V lost 3 bases, J lost 0 bases, and 13 bases lay in between. The CDR3 loop is CASSPSGLTSTDTQYF. The DNA of the CDR3 is TGTGCCAGCTCACCTTCGGGCCTTACTAGCACAGATACGCAGTATTTT.

V usage is TRBV27 and J usage is TRBJ1-1; D is undetermined. CDR1 and CDR2 from the germline V gene are MNHEY and SMNVEV (reference sequence). This CDR3 spans 14 amino acids. V gave up 0 bases and J gave up 1 base, with 6 bases separating them. The CDR3 coding sequence is TGTGCCAGCAGTTTATCTTCAGGGAACACTGAAGCTTTCTTT. Its translation is CASSLSSGNTEAFF.

V gene TRBV4-3 combines with J gene TRBJ1-2; possible D gene TRBD1, 5 bases. CDR3 size: 13 residues. Trimming pared 1 base from V and 8 bases from J, leaving 11 bases between. Germline CDR1 is LGHNA and CDR2 is YSLEER. The CDR3 nucleotides are TGCGCCAGCAGCCAAGGGGGGTTTGGAGGCTACACCTTC. Translating gives CASSQGGFGGYTF.

V is TRBV6-4 and J is TRBJ1-2, with a weak D call TRBD1 (5 bases). Between the trimmed V and J ends, which lost 5 bases and 2 bases, there was a span of 9 bases. CDR1 and CDR2 (germline): MRHNA, SNTAGT. The CDR3 extends over 13 amino acids. This CDR3 reads CASSQTANYGYTF. CDR3 nucleotides: TGTGCCAGCAGTCAGACAGCGAACTATGGCTACACCTTC.

This clone has only one observation. This chain links TRBV11-2 with TRBJ1-1; D gene ambiguous. CDR1 SGHAT and CDR2 FQNNGV come from the germline V gene. The CDR3 spans 14 residues. The V and J ends lost 5 bases and 0 bases respectively, with 10 bases between them. CDR3 sequence: CASSAGSLNTEAFF. The CDR3 DNA reads TGTGCCAGCAGCGCAGGATCATTGAACACTGAAGCTTTCTTT.

This chain uses TRBV6-4 with TRBJ1-1; weak D call: TRBD1 (6 bases). CDR1 MRHNA and CDR2 SNTAGT come from the germline V gene. CDR3 size: 14 residues. Trimming stripped 7 bases from V and 2 bases from J, with 14 bases between. The CDR3 nucleotides read TGTGCCAGCAAACTACAGGGTTCAAACACTGAAGCTTTCTTT. This codes for CASKLQGSNTEAFF.

J is TRBJ1-4 and V is TRBV7-9; no clear D gene. V dropped 5 bases and J dropped 3 bases, with 19 bases sitting between them. Looked up from germline, CDR1 is SEHNR and CDR2 is FQNEAQ (reference sequence). The CDR3 is made up of 17 amino acids. The CDR3 DNA is TGTGCCAGCAGCCTACTTAGGTCCGACGGGGCTAATGAAAAACTGTTTTTT. Its translation is CASSLLRSDGANEKLFF.

J is TRBJ1-2 and V is TRBV6-5; D uncertain. Germline lookup yields CDR1 MNHEY and CDR2 SVGAGI. Trimming removed 2 bases at V and 8 bases at J, with 12 bases between. The CDR3 totals 13 residues. The CDR3: CASSYSEGRGYTF. The CDR3 DNA sequence: TGTGCCAGCAGTTACAGTGAAGGACGAGGCTACACCTTC.